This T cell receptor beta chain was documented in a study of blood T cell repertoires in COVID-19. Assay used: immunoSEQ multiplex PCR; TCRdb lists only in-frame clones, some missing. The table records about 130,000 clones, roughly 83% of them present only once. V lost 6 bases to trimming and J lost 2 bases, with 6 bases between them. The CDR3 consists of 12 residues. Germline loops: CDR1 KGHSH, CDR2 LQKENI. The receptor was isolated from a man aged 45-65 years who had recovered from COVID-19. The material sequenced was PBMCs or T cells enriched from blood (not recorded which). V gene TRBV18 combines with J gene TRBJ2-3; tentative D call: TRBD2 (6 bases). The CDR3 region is CASSRDTDTQYF. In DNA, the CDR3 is TGTGCCAGCTCGCGGGACACAGATACGCAGTATTTT.